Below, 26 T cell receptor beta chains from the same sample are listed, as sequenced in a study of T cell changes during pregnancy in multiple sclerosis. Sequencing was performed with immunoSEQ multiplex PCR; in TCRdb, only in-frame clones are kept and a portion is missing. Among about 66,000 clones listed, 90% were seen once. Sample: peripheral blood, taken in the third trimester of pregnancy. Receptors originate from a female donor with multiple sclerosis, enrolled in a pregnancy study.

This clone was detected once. CDR3 sequence reads: CASRPPHRSSSTDTQYF. CDR3 sequence (DNA): TGTGCCAGCAGACCCCCCCACAGGTCTTCTAGCACAGATACGCAGTATTTT. The chain recombines TRBV7-9 with TRBJ2-3; weak D call: TRBD1 (5 bases). The CDR3 is 17 residues long. Trimming stripped 6 bases from V and 0 bases from J, with 19 bases between. Germline CDR1 and CDR2: SEHNR and FQNEAQ (reference sequence).

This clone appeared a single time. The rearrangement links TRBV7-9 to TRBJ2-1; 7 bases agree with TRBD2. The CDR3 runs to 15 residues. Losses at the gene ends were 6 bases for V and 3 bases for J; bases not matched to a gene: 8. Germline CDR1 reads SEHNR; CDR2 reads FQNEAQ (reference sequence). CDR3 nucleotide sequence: TGTGCCAGCAGTTTTGGGGGGGTGGTCTACAATGAGCAGTTCTTC. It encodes CASSFGGVVYNEQFF.

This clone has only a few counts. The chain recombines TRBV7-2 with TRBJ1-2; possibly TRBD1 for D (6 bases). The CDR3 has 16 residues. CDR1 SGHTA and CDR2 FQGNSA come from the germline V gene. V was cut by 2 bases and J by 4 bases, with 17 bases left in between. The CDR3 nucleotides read TGTGCCAGCAGCTTAAAGACGTGGACAGCCTTCTATGGCTACACCTTC. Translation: CASSLKTWTAFYGYTF.

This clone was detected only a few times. The CDR3: CSVSGEGHVAYGYTF. For the CDR3, the DNA is TGCAGCGTTAGTGGGGAGGGACATGTCGCCTATGGCTACACCTTC. The chain joins TRBV29-1 to TRBJ1-2; the D gene is possibly TRBD1 (6 bases). CDR3 length equals 15 residues. Germline-derived CDR1 and CDR2 are SQVTM and ANQGSEA. V lost 5 bases and J 4 bases, leaving 20 bases between the germline ends.

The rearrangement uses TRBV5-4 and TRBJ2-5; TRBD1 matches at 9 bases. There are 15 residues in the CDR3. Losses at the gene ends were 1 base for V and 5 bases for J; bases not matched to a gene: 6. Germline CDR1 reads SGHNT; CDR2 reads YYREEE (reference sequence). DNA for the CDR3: TGTGCCAGCAGCTTGCGGACAGGGGAAGGGGAGACCCAGTACTTC. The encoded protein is CASSLRTGEGETQYF.

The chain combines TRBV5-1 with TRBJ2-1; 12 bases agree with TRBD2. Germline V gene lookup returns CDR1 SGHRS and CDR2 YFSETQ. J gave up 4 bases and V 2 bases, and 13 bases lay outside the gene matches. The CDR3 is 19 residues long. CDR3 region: CASSFLRTSGTTKYNEQFF. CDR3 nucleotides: TGCGCCAGCAGCTTCCTGCGGACTAGCGGGACTACGAAGTACAATGAGCAGTTCTTC.

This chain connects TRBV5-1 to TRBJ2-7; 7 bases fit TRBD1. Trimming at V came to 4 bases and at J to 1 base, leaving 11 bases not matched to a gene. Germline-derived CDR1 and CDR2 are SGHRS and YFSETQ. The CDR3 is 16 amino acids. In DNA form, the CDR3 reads TGCGCCAGCAGCGTAAGTTCCATGACAGGGTCCTACGAGCAGTACTTC. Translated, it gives CASSVSSMTGSYEQYF.

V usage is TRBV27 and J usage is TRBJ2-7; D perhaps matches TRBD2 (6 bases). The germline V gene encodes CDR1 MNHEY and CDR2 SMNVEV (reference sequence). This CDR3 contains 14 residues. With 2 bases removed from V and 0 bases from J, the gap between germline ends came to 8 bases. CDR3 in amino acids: CASSLGGYSYEQYF. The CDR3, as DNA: TGTGCCAGCAGTTTAGGGGGGTACTCCTACGAGCAGTACTTC.

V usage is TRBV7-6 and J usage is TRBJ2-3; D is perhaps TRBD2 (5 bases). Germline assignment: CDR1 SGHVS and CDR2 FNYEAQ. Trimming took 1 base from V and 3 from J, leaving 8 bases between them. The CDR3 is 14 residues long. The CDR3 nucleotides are TGTGCCAGCAGCTTAGGCCTAGCTACAGATACGCAGTATTTT. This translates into CASSLGLATDTQYF.

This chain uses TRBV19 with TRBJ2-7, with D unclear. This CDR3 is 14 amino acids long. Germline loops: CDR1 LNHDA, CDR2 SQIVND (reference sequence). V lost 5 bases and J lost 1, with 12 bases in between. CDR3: CASSVPSLSYEQYF. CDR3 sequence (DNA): TGTGCCAGTAGTGTCCCGTCGTTGTCCTACGAGCAGTACTTC.

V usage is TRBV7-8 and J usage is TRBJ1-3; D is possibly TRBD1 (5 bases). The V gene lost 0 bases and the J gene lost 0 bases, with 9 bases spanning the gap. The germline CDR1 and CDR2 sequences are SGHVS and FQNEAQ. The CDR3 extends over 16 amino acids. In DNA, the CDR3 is TGTGCCAGCAGCTTAGCCAGGGTAGGCTCTGGAAACACCATATATTTT. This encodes CASSLARVGSGNTIYF. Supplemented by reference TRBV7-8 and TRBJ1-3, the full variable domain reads GAGVSQSPRYKVAKRGQDVALRCDPISGHVSLFWYQQALGQGPEFLTYFQNEAQLDKSGLPSDRFFAERPEGSVSTLKIQRTQQEDSAVYLCASSLARVGSGNTIYFGEGSWLTVV.

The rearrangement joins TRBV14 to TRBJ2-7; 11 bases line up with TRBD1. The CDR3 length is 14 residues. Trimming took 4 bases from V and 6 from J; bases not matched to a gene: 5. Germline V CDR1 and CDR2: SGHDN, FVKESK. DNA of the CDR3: TGTGCCAGCAGCCCGAGGACAGGGGGCGGCGAGCAGTACTTC. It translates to CASSPRTGGGEQYF. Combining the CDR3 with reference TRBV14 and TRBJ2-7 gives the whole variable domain EAGVTQFPSHSVIEKGQTVTLRCDPISGHDNLYWYRRVMGKEIKFLLHFVKESKQDESGMPNNRFLAERTGGTYSTLKVQPAELEDSGVYFCASSPRTGGGEQYFGPGTRLTVT.

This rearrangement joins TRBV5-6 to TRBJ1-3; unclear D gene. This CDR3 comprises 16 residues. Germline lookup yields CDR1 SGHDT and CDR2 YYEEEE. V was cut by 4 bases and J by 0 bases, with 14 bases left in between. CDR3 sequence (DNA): TGTGCCAGCAGCCCTGGTTCGGGTTACTCTGGAAACACCATATATTTT. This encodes CASSPGSGYSGNTIYF.

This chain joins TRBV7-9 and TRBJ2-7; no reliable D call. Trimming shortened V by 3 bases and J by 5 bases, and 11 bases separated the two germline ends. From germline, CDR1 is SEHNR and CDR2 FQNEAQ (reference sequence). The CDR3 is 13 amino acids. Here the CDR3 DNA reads TGTGCCAGCAGCTTCGGGTCCTCGGACGAGCAGTACTTC. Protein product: CASSFGSSDEQYF.

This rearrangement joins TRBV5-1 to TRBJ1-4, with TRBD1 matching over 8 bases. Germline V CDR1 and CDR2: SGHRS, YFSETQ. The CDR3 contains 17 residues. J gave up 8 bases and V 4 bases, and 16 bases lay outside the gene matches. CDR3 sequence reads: CASSPRPRTGTREKLFF. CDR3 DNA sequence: TGCGCCAGCAGCCCGCGTCCTAGGACAGGGACAAGGGAAAAACTGTTTTTT.

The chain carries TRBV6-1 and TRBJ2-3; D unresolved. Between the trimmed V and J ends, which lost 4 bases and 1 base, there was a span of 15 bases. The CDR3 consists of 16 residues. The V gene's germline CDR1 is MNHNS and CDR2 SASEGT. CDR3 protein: CASSAERSSGTDTQYF. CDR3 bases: TGTGCCAGCAGTGCTGAGAGATCCTCGGGCACAGATACGCAGTATTTT.

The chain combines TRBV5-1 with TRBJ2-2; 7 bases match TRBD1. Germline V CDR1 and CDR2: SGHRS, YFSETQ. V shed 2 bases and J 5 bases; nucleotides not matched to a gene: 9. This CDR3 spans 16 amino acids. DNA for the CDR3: TGCGCCAGCAGCTTCGTCCCAGGGGGAGAGACCGGGGAGCTGTTTTTT. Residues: CASSFVPGGETGELFF.

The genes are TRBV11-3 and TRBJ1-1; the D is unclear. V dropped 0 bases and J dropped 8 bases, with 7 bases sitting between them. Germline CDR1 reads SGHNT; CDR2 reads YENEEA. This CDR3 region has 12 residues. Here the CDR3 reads CASSLDGREAFF. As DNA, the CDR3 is TGTGCCAGCAGCTTAGACGGGAGAGAAGCTTTCTTT.

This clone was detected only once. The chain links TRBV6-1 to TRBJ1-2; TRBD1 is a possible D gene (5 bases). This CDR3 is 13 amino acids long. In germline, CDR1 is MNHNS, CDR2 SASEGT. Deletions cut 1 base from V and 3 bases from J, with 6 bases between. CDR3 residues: CASSEEGYYGYTF. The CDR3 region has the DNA TGTGCCAGCAGTGAAGAGGGGTACTATGGCTACACCTTC.

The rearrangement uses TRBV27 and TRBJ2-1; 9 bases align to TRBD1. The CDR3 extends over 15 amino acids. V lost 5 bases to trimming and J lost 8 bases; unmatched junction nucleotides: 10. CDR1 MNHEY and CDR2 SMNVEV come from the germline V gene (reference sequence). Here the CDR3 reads CASSAREGQGHEQFF. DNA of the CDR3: TGTGCCAGCAGTGCCCGAGAGGGACAGGGCCATGAGCAGTTCTTC.

DNA of the CDR3: TGTGCCAGCAGCTTAGATTGGGGAGACTTCAATGAGCAGTTCTTC. Protein product: CASSLDWGDFNEQFF. The chain uses TRBV13 and TRBJ2-1; D possibly corresponds to TRBD2 (5 bases). Per the germline V gene, CDR1 is PRHDT and CDR2 is FYEKMQ (reference sequence). Trimming left V 1 base short and J 6 bases short, with 13 bases between. This CDR3 region has 15 residues.

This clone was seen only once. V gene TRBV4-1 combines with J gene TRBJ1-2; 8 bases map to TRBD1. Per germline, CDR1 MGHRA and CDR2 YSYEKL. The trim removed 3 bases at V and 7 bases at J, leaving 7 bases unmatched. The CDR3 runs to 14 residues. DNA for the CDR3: TGCGCCAGCAGCCAGGATGGACAGGGCGGTGGCTACACCTTC. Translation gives CASSQDGQGGGYTF.

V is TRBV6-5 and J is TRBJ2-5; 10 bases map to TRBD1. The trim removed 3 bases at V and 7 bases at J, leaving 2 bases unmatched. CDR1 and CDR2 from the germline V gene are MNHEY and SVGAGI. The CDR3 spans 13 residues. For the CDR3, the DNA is TGTGCCAGCAGTTATCGGGACAGGGGGACCCAGTACTTC. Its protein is CASSYRDRGTQYF.

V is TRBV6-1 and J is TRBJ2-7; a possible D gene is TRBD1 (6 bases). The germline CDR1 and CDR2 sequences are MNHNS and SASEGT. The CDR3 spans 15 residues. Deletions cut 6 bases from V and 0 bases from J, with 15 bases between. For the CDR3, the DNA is TGTGCCAGCAGGGATTCCGGGACACACTCCTACGAGCAGTACTTC. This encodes CASRDSGTHSYEQYF.

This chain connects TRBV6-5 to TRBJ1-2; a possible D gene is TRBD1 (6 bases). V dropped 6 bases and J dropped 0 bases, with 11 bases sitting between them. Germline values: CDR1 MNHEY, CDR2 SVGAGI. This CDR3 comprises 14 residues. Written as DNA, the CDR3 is TGTGCCAGCAGACCGACAGGTACTAACTATGGCTACACCTTC. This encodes CASRPTGTNYGYTF.

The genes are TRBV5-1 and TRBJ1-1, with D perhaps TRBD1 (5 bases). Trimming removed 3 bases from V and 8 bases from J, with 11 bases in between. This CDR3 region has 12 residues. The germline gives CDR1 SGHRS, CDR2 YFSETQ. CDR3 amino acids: CASSWGVGEAFF. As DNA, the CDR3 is TGCGCCAGCAGCTGGGGGGTTGGGGAAGCTTTCTTT.